The 30 T cell receptor beta chains below were found in one sample sequenced in a study of CDR3 diversity in severe acne. MiXCR, run by TCRdb on the PCR reads, gives a single entry per CDR3 protein. This repertoire shows around 100,000 distinct CDR3 sequences, under 60% found once; its top ten account for roughly 12%. What was sequenced was blood. These TCRs come from a male donor with acne.

The V call is TRBV19, the J call TRBJ1-1; TRBD1 matches 9 bases. Losses at the gene ends were 6 bases for V and 0 bases for J; bases not matched to a gene: 11. The CDR3 is made up of 17 amino acids. Germline V gives CDR1 LNHDA, CDR2 SQIVND (reference sequence). The chain's CDR3 is CASRPGTGPKVNTEAFF. CDR3 sequence (DNA): TGTGCCAGTAGACCCGGGACAGGGCCTAAGGTGAACACTGAAGCTTTCTTT.

The chain joins TRBV7-9 to TRBJ1-5; 11 bases fit TRBD1. J lost 6 bases, V lost 4 bases, and 8 bases had no gene match. Germline V gene sequence: CDR1 SEHNR, CDR2 FQNEAQ (reference sequence). The CDR3 consists of 16 residues. The CDR3 sequence is CASSYAGTGGSQPQHF. As DNA, the CDR3 is TGTGCCAGCAGCTACGCCGGGACAGGGGGAAGTCAGCCCCAGCATTTT.

For this clonotype: A clone one base away is much larger, so this may be a read error. The genes are TRBV6-5 and TRBJ2-7, with D perhaps TRBD2 (7 bases). The germline gives CDR1 MNHEY, CDR2 SVGAGI. The CDR3 totals 16 residues. V was clipped by 9 bases and J by 4 bases, with 25 bases between them. As DNA, the CDR3 is TGTGCCAGGGGGAGGGAACCGCCGGGACACCGATACGAGCAGTACTTC. Amino acid sequence: CARGREPPGHRYEQYF.

This clonotype has just a few counts. The chain joins TRBV7-8 to TRBJ1-4, with unresolved D. The CDR3 is made up of 13 amino acids. Germline V gene data show CDR1 as SGHVS and CDR2 as FQNEAQ. The germline V and J ends were trimmed by 1 base and 7 bases, with 7 bases remaining between them. CDR3 sequence (DNA): TGTGCCAGCAGCTTAGAGGGTCGTGAAAAACTGTTTTTT. Translating gives CASSLEGREKLFF.

This clonotype is labeled as medium-sized (0.01 to 0.1%). The rearrangement joins TRBV7-2 to TRBJ2-7; TRBD1 aligns across 9 bases. The CDR3 spans 15 residues. J lost 9 bases, V lost 5 bases, and 14 bases had no gene match. CDR1 and CDR2 (germline): SGHTA, FQGNSA. Here the CDR3 reads CASSLPGQGSTRQYF. CDR3 sequence (DNA): TGTGCCAGCAGCCTGCCGGGACAGGGATCTACGAGGCAGTACTTC.

In its sample, this clonotype was seen many times. J is TRBJ2-7 and V is TRBV6-5, with TRBD1 as a possible D gene (5 bases). The CDR3 extends over 13 amino acids. Between the trimmed V and J ends, which lost 5 bases and 6 bases, there was a span of 14 bases. Germline CDR1 and CDR2: MNHEY and SVGAGI. CDR3 region: CASSLDAQGEQYF. The CDR3 DNA reads as TGTGCCAGCAGTCTGGACGCTCAGGGCGAGCAGTACTTC.

The chain combines TRBV24-1 with TRBJ2-3, with 9 bases matching TRBD1. Germline V CDR1 and CDR2: KGHDR, SFDVKD. The CDR3 has 16 amino acids. J was trimmed by 5 bases and V by 4 bases; bases with no gene match: 9. CDR3 bases: TGTGCCACCAGTGACCCGGGACAGGGTGGGGGAGATACGCAGTATTTT. It specifies CATSDPGQGGGDTQYF.

This chain uses TRBV25-1 with TRBJ2-2, with 15 positions matching TRBD2. J was trimmed by 8 bases and V by 3 bases; bases with no gene match: 4. CDR3 length equals 16 residues. Per germline, CDR1 MGHDK and CDR2 SYGVNS. The CDR3 region is CASSEEGLAGGGELFF. CDR3 DNA sequence: TGTGCCAGCAGTGAGGAGGGACTAGCGGGAGGAGGGGAGCTGTTTTTT.

The rearrangement links TRBV7-2 to TRBJ2-3, with TRBD2 matching 7 bases. The CDR3 runs to 15 residues. The V segment lost 5 bases and the J segment 1 base; nucleotides outside the gene matches: 6. CDR1 and CDR2 from the germline V gene are SGHTA and FQGNSA. The CDR3 loop reads CASSRRGGGTDTQYF. CDR3 coding DNA: TGTGCCAGCAGCCGGCGCGGGGGAGGCACAGATACGCAGTATTTT. Full variable domain (outside the CDR3, taken from reference TRBV7-2 and TRBJ2-3): GAGVSQSPSNKVTEKGKDVELRCDPISGHTALYWYRQSLGQGLEFLIYFQGNSAPDKSGLPSDRFSAERTGGSVSTLTIQRTQQEDSAVYLCASSRRGGGTDTQYFGPGTRLTVL.

This clonotype appeared many times. This chain connects TRBV7-9 to TRBJ2-1; 14 positions agree with TRBD2. The J segment lost 7 bases and the V segment lost 5 bases, leaving 4 bases of the junction unmatched. The CDR3 runs 15 residues. The germline V gene has CDR1 SEHNR and CDR2 FQNEAQ (reference sequence). The CDR3 loop reads CASSIWTSGRNEQFF. In DNA, the CDR3 is TGTGCCAGCAGCATTTGGACTAGCGGGAGGAATGAGCAGTTCTTC.

This clonotype has only a few counts. J is TRBJ2-7 and V is TRBV7-8, with TRBD2 matching over 8 bases. The CDR3 extends over 16 amino acids. V dropped 5 bases and J dropped 9; count of bases not matched to a gene: 18. CDR1 is SGHVS, CDR2 FQNEAQ, per germline. CDR3 DNA sequence: TGTGCCAGCAGCGGAACCGGGACTAGAGCTGAGCAGGGGCAGTACTTC. Translation: CASSGTGTRAEQGQYF.

This chain joins TRBV20-1 and TRBJ2-1, with TRBD2 matching over 15 bases. V lost 5 bases, J lost 9 bases, and 8 bases stayed unmatched. Germline CDR1 DFQATT, CDR2 SNEGSKA (reference sequence). There are 15 residues in the CDR3. The CDR3, as DNA: TGCAGTGCTTTTCGGACTAGCGGGAGGGCCGGTGAGCAGTTCTTC. Translating it yields CSAFRTSGRAGEQFF.

The chain carries TRBV16 and TRBJ2-2, with unresolved D. Trimming pared 6 bases from V and 6 bases from J, leaving 8 bases between. This CDR3 spans 12 amino acids. Germline CDR1 reads KGHSY; CDR2 reads FQNENV. The CDR3 region is CASSLFSGELFF. The CDR3 region has the DNA TGTGCCAGCAGTCTTTTCTCCGGGGAGCTGTTTTTT.

This clonotype was seen repeatedly, ten times or more. The chain joins TRBV15 to TRBJ2-4, with 10 nucleotides matching TRBD2. The CDR3 has 15 residues. Looked up from germline, CDR1 is LNHNV and CDR2 is YYDKDF (reference sequence). With 6 bases clipped from V and 8 bases from J, the junction kept 10 bases outside the gene matches. CDR3: CATSHLKREGDIQYF. The CDR3 bases are TGTGCCACCAGTCACTTGAAGCGGGAGGGCGACATTCAGTACTTC. Combining the CDR3 with reference TRBV15 and TRBJ2-4 gives the whole variable domain DAMVIQNPRYQVTQFGKPVTLSCSQTLNHNVMYWYQQKSSQAPKLLFHYYDKDFNNEADTPDNFQSRRPNTSFCFLDIRSPGLGDTAMYLCATSHLKREGDIQYFGAGTRLSVL.

To note about this clonotype: One end of the junction is discordant with germline, which a read error may explain. V and J are TRBV20-1 and TRBJ2-5; 11 nucleotides line up with TRBD2. Looked up from germline, CDR1 is DFQATT and CDR2 is SNEGSKA (reference sequence). CDR3 length: 17 residues. CDR3: CSVDSGRVAGEEETRYF. The CDR3 DNA sequence: TGCAGTGTCGATAGCGGGAGGGTAGCGGGAGAGGAGGAGACCCGGTACTTC.

The CDR3 reads CSVRTSGSYEQYF. CDR3 sequence (DNA): TGCAGCGTTAGGACTAGCGGTTCCTACGAGCAGTACTTC. This sequence joins TRBV29-1 and TRBJ2-7; 10 bases are shared with TRBD2. Trimming took 5 bases from V and 1 from J; bases not matched to a gene: 2. The length of the CDR3 is 13 residues. In germline, CDR1 is SQVTM, CDR2 ANQGSEA.

This clonotype was counted ten times or more. The genes are TRBV10-3 and TRBJ2-6, with 7 bases lining up with TRBD2. This CDR3 is 17 amino acids long. Trimming cost V 4 bases and J 2 bases; bases outside gene matches: 8. Germline CDR1 reads ENHRY; CDR2 reads SYGVKD. The CDR3 protein is CAISGEGGPAGANVLTF. The CDR3, as DNA: TGTGCCATCAGTGGGGAGGGAGGGCCTGCTGGGGCCAACGTCCTGACTTTC.

This clonotype occurred many times. The chain carries TRBV14 and TRBJ1-6; TRBD1 matches at 7 bases. CDR3 size: 15 residues. Germline V CDR1 and CDR2: SGHDN, FVKESK. J was trimmed by 10 bases and V by 0 bases; bases with no gene match: 6. The CDR3 spells CASSQETGRISPLHF. The CDR3 DNA reads as TGTGCCAGCAGCCAAGAGACAGGGAGGATCTCACCCCTCCACTTT.

This clonotype occurred many times. This chain connects TRBV7-9 to TRBJ2-7; possible D gene TRBD2, 6 bases. CDR3 length equals 13 residues. V was trimmed by 5 bases and J by 3 bases, leaving 11 bases between them. CDR1 and CDR2 from the germline V gene are SEHNR and FQNEAQ (reference sequence). CDR3 region: CASSRDSIYEQYF. The DNA of the CDR3 is TGTGCCAGCAGCAGGGACTCTATCTACGAGCAGTACTTC.

This chain joins TRBV10-2 and TRBJ2-7; 11 bases line up with TRBD2. V trimming: 6 bases; J trimming: 0 bases; junction bases outside the gene matches: 13. The CDR3 runs to 18 residues. CDR1 is WSHSY, CDR2 SAAADI, per germline. CDR3 sequence reads: CASRQTSGLAVASYEQYF. In DNA, the CDR3 is TGCGCCAGCAGACAGACTTCGGGACTAGCGGTTGCCTCCTACGAGCAGTACTTC.

With regard to this clonotype: As the CDR3 is not closed by the conserved phenylalanine or tryptophan, this likely results from a read error. The DNA is omitted, as the CDR3 cannot be located on it reliably, and the CDR3 follows TCRdb's listing. The chain is built from TRBV7-3 and TRBJ2-1; the tabulated D call, TRBD1, remains unverified against the DNA. The CDR3 is 15 residues long, ends included. From germline, CDR1 is SGHTA and CDR2 FQGTGA. This CDR3 is CASSLGDASYNEQTL.

V usage is TRBV3-1 and J usage is TRBJ2-7, with TRBD1 matching 10 bases. The CDR3 has 16 amino acids. V lost 0 bases, J lost 7 bases, and 9 bases stayed unmatched. Germline V gene lookup returns CDR1 LGHDT and CDR2 YNNKEL (reference sequence). The CDR3: CASSQDVSGQGWEQYF. CDR3 coding DNA: TGTGCCAGCAGCCAAGACGTTTCGGGACAGGGGTGGGAGCAGTACTTC.

Note on this clonotype: A much larger clone lies a single base off, so this may be a read error. J is TRBJ2-2 and V is TRBV6-4; TRBD2 aligns across 8 bases. The CDR3 is 13 residues long. Germline values: CDR1 MRHNA, CDR2 SNTAGT. CDR3 protein: CASSSGSTGEPFF. The CDR3 nucleotides are TGTGCCAGCAGTAGCGGGAGCACCGGGGAGCCGTTTTTT.

In this sample, this clonotype turned up a few times. The chain couples TRBV19 to TRBJ1-1, with TRBD1 identical over 7 bases. There are 16 residues in the CDR3. V gave up 10 bases and J gave up 0 bases; unmatched junction bases: 14. CDR1 is LNHDA, CDR2 SQIVND, per germline (reference sequence). The CDR3 coding sequence is TGTGCCAAAAACCCGGGACAGCAGACAATGAACACTGAAGCTTTCTTT. It encodes CAKNPGQQTMNTEAFF.

The chain employs TRBV20-1 and TRBJ2-7, with no clear D. CDR1 is DFQATT, CDR2 SNEGSKA, per germline (reference sequence). There are 14 residues in the CDR3. V gave up 2 bases and J gave up 0 bases, with 11 bases separating them. CDR3 coding DNA: TGCAGTGCTAGACCAGAAACGAGCTCCTACGAGCAGTACTTC. Translation: CSARPETSSYEQYF.

This clonotype was found once. A much bigger clone sits one base away, suggesting this may be a read error. No conserved phenylalanine or tryptophan is present at the end of the CDR3, so a read error is the likely explanation. DNA of the CDR3: TGCAGCGGCCGAAGAGCTTCAGACACTGAAGCTTTCTCT. This translates into CSGRRASDTEAFS. This chain links TRBV29-1 with TRBJ1-1; D uncertain. Trimming left V 7 bases short and J 3 bases short, with 15 bases between. This CDR3 has 13 amino acids. Germline V gives CDR1 SQVTM, CDR2 ANQGSEA.

This clonotype came up many times. This rearrangement joins TRBV29-1 to TRBJ2-3; 15 nucleotides align to TRBD2. Trimming cost V 5 bases and J 1 base; bases outside gene matches: 4. The CDR3 runs 16 residues. Looked up from germline, CDR1 is SQVTM and CDR2 is ANQGSEA. Here the CDR3 DNA reads TGCAGCGTTTCGTGGACTAGCGGGAGGGGCACAGATACGCAGTATTTT. Protein product: CSVSWTSGRGTDTQYF.

A note on this clonotype: One base away lies a much larger clone, so this may be a sequencing read error. This chain joins TRBV11-2 and TRBJ2-7; D is unclear. The CDR3 runs 13 residues. Germline V gives CDR1 SGHAT, CDR2 FQNNGV. The V gene lost 5 bases and the J gene lost 6 bases, with 14 bases spanning the gap. CDR3 sequence reads: CASSLCRRCEQYF. In DNA, the CDR3 is TGTGCCAGCAGCCTCTGCCGGCGTTGCGAGCAGTACTTC.

The chain's CDR3 is CATSRPRGLGETQYF. In DNA, the CDR3 is TGTGCCACCAGCAGACCCCGGGGACTTGGGGAGACCCAGTACTTC. The chain has TRBV15 and TRBJ2-5, with TRBD2 as a possible D gene (6 bases). The CDR3 runs 15 residues. Germline-derived CDR1 and CDR2 are LNHNV and YYDKDF (reference sequence). V was cut by 2 bases and J by 5 bases, with 15 bases left in between.

Comment on this clonotype: It may be a read error: a sequence one base away is much more abundant. Because the CDR3 is missing its conserved closing phenylalanine or tryptophan, this is likely a read error. This chain joins TRBV6-1 and TRBJ1-2, with D possibly TRBD1 on 5 matching bases. Germline V lookup: CDR1 MNHNS, CDR2 SASEGT. Between the trimmed V and J ends, which lost 5 bases and 4 bases, there was a span of 11 bases. The CDR3 is made up of 13 amino acids. The CDR3 DNA follows: TGTGCCAGCAGTTCGACAGCGATCTATGGCTACACCCTC. It is translated as CASSSTAIYGYTL.